This T cell receptor (beta chain) was observed in a study of cytomegalovirus exposure and HLA in healthy donors. V lost 3 bases, J lost 3 bases, and 10 bases stayed unmatched. Germline CDR1 KGHSH, CDR2 LQKENI. The CDR3 has 17 amino acids. General observations from the study: A cluster of highly shared sequence variants was likely a sequencing artifact.

The table lists this clone with a few counts. Antigen specificity is unknown. Primers included in the PCR were 60 Vbeta and 13 Jbeta primers. The table came from immunoSEQ multiplex PCR; TCRdb's copy has only in-frame clones and leaves some out. The data hold about 140,000 clones, with 70% observed a single time. Sample: PBMCs. The clonotype originates from a woman in her twenties or thirties in good health and CMV-seronegative. The rearrangement joins TRBV18 to TRBJ2-1, with 8 nucleotides matching TRBD2. The CDR3 sequence: CASSPPGLVLDYNEQFF. Here the CDR3 DNA reads TGTGCCAGCTCACCCCCGGGACTAGTATTGGACTACAATGAGCAGTTCTTC.